Listed below are T cell receptor beta chains from one sample, sequenced in a study of cytomegalovirus exposure and HLA in healthy donors. Profiling relied on immunoSEQ multiplex PCR, and the TCRdb table lists in-frame clones only, not all of them. This table lists some 82,000 clones. The sequenced material came from PBMCs. All receptors derive from a woman under 40 in good health and CMV-seronegative. Both conserved end residues are trimmed from each CDR3.

v_gene | CDR3aa
TRBV6-5 | ATRAPNTEAF
TRBV2 | ASSEAVNYGYT
TRBV2 | ASSGTLDAEAF
TRBV30 | AWSPGRSSGRRETQY
TRBV7-9 | ASSPANYYNEQF
TRBV27 | ASSSGDRVNGNTIY
TRBV19 | ASSIFRGSSDNEQF
TRBV6-6 | ASSGLDKANTEAF
TRBV2 | ASGTSGTQSYEQY
TRBV7-9 | ASSLAMTEQY
TRBV18 | ASSPGQNNEQF
TRBV20-1 | SLGTDEAF
TRBV19 | ASIGQTGEQY
TRBV5-1 | ASSLEGTVYGYT
TRBV5-1 | ASSLLGLGGETQY
TRBV19 | ASNQGWTEAF
TRBV11-2 | ASSFGQGAKNEQF
TRBV7-9 | ASSSSEVTSGRSKEQY
TRBV7-9 | ASSLTGFGGELF
TRBV6-1 | ASSEGSVENQY
TRBV10-2 | ASSEGRGNYGYT
TRBV5-1 | ASSQVAGSTDGYT
TRBV5-1 | ASSLFGSHATNEKLF
TRBV11-2 | ASSRGQGGETQY
TRBV7-2 | ASSPEGAREQY
TRBV5-6 | ASSSDINTGELF
TRBV19 | ASSTWRQGGVNEAF
TRBV6-1 | ASAQGQGRGYT
TRBV30 | AWSVLARYEQY
TRBV5-1 | ASRGQGDTGELF
TRBV2 | ASRLAGGWTGELF
TRBV7-2 | ASSLGPAPSSYEQY
TRBV7-9 | ASSPFQLAVSSYNEQF
TRBV6-1 | ASSEAVLSTGDEQF
TRBV4-1 | ASSHITGATNEKLF
TRBV11-2 | ASSRMVGGGGYT
TRBV19 | ASSNRLAGGDEQY
TRBV30 | AWSRSGYEQY
TRBV5-1 | ASSGTEGPDNEQF
TRBV11-2 | ASSFETANRYEQY
TRBV11-2 | ASSSRGGSTDTQY
TRBV18 | ASSPPQRGGRTQY
TRBV6-4 | ASSDSDNNEQF
TRBV4-1 | ASSQVYRETQY
TRBV18 | ASSPLTGGVGRTEAF
TRBV6-5 | ASSPGEGNTEAF
TRBV18 | ASSPGPIRGEQY
TRBV27 | ASSLTGLYEQY
TRBV20-1 | SAIGTDTQY
TRBV30 | AWTIRGGEQY
TRBV2 | ASRGGQQHSPLH
TRBV5-1 | ASSLDGMNTEAF